These 21 T cell receptor beta chains came from one sample sequenced in a study of high-grade serous ovarian cancer treatment subgroups. The tumor samples were collected prior to definitive surgery or chemotherapy. Produced via immunoSEQ multiplex PCR; TCRdb's table is partial and in-frame only. The data show approximately 6,200 clones, about three quarters seen once. Sequences were obtained from tumor tissue. These TCRs come from a human donor with high-grade serous ovarian cancer.

The rearrangement joins TRBV7-9 to TRBJ2-5, with 8 bases identical to TRBD1. The J call may not be correct, given that the DNA end is closer to TRBJ2-7. Germline CDR1 SEHNR, CDR2 FQNEAQ (reference sequence). The CDR3 contains 14 residues. The DNA for the CDR3 is TGTGCCAGCAGCCGCGGACAGGGTGGGGGCGAGCAGTACTTC. It encodes CASSRGQGGGEQYF.

The chain uses TRBV29-1 and TRBJ1-2; no firm D call. Trimming stripped 3 bases from V and 8 bases from J, with 19 bases between. Germline CDR1 SQVTM, CDR2 ANQGSEA. The CDR3 spans 14 residues. CDR3 bases: TGCAGCGTTGAGGTGGGCCCCCAGACCTACGGCTACACCTTC. This encodes CSVEVGPQTYGYTF.

This chain joins TRBV28 and TRBJ1-6, with a tentative D call TRBD1 (5 bases). This CDR3 region has 17 residues. Trimming removed 0 bases at V and 0 bases at J, with 9 bases between. Looked up from germline, CDR1 is MDHEN and CDR2 is SYDVKM. CDR3 region: CASSLWTVSSYNSPLHF. Here the CDR3 DNA reads TGTGCCAGCAGTTTATGGACAGTGAGCTCCTATAATTCACCCCTCCACTTT. The whole variable domain, remainder taken from reference TRBV28 and TRBJ1-6, is DVKVTQSSRYLVKRTGEKVFLECVQDMDHENMFWYRQDPGLGLRLIYFSYDVKMKEKGDIPEGYSVSREKKERFSLILESASTNQTSMYLCASSLWTVSSYNSPLHFGNGTRLTVT.

The gene calls are TRBV14 and TRBJ2-1, with a tentative D call TRBD1 (6 bases). Between the trimmed V and J ends, which lost 2 bases and 14 bases, there was a span of 13 bases. CDR1 is SGHDN and CDR2 is FVKESK in the germline V gene. The CDR3 spans 12 residues. Here the CDR3 reads CASSQQGIWEFF. The CDR3 region has the DNA TGTGCCAGCAGCCAACAGGGGATTTGGGAGTTCTTC.

The J gene is TRBJ1-2, the V gene TRBV2; 8 bases line up with TRBD1. J was trimmed by 3 bases and V by 7 bases; bases with no gene match: 10. Germline V gene sequence: CDR1 SNHLY, CDR2 FYNNEI. The CDR3 length is 15 residues. DNA of the CDR3: TGTGCCAGCATGCCCGGACAGGGTTTTTACTATGGCTACACCTTC. Translated: CASMPGQGFYYGYTF.

This rearrangement joins TRBV5-1 to TRBJ2-5; D may be TRBD2 (5 bases). CDR3 size: 17 residues. Germline CDR1 reads SGHRS; CDR2 reads YFSETQ. The V end lost 0 bases, the J end lost 1 base, and 16 bases lay between the germline ends. CDR3 sequence reads: CASSLAVGYSGQETQYF. As DNA, the CDR3 is TGCGCCAGCAGCTTGGCCGTCGGGTACAGCGGCCAAGAGACCCAGTACTTC.

The chain couples TRBV2 to TRBJ1-1, with D possibly being TRBD1 (6 bases). The germline gives CDR1 SNHLY, CDR2 FYNNEI. The V end was cut by 4 bases, the J end by 1 base, with 16 bases between. CDR3 length equals 16 residues. For the CDR3, the DNA is TGTGCCAGCAGTGTGGCAGGGAGGGGGGGGAACACTGAAGCTTTCTTT. Its translation is CASSVAGRGGNTEAFF.

This clone showed up just a few times. V is TRBV14 and J is TRBJ2-5, with 10 bases aligning to TRBD1. After removal of 4 bases from V and 4 bases from J, the junction contained 6 bases not matched to a gene. Germline lookup yields CDR1 SGHDN and CDR2 FVKESK. The CDR3 loop spans 15 amino acids. DNA of the CDR3: TGTGCCAGCAGCCCGGGACAGGGGAGGAGAGAGACCCAGTACTTC. Its protein is CASSPGQGRRETQYF.

This chain uses TRBV4-1 with TRBJ1-2; D is possibly TRBD1 (6 bases). CDR1 is MGHRA, CDR2 YSYEKL, per germline. The CDR3 loop spans 14 amino acids. V gave up 1 base and J gave up 5 bases, with 11 bases separating them. CDR3 residues: CASSQVTQGYGYTF. Here the CDR3 DNA reads TGCGCCAGCAGCCAAGTCACGCAGGGGTATGGCTACACCTTC.

The rearrangement links TRBV21-1 to TRBJ2-2; TRBD2, the D gene given by the table, was not confirmed from the DNA. TRBV21-1 is deemed a pseudogene. The CDR3 runs to 16 residues. The CDR3 spells CASSRHPLRYTGELFF. The DNA for the CDR3 is TGTGCCAGCAGCCGGCACCCATTGAGGTACACCGGGGAGCTGTTTTTT.

A few counts support this clone. This chain links TRBV19 with TRBJ1-5; D call uncertain. The germline V and J ends were trimmed by 1 base and 0 bases, with 10 bases remaining between them. Germline V gene sequence: CDR1 LNHDA, CDR2 SQIVND (reference sequence). This CDR3 has 16 residues. DNA for the CDR3: TGTGCCAGTAGTATAGGGGCGGGGAATAGCAATCAGCCCCAGCATTTT. Translation: CASSIGAGNSNQPQHF.

This clone was counted between two and nine times. This chain connects TRBV9 to TRBJ1-6, with D tentatively TRBD1 (6 bases). CDR1 and CDR2 (germline): SGDLS, YYNGEE. V shed 3 bases and J shed 7 bases, with 11 bases lying between them. The CDR3 extends over 14 amino acids. CDR3 protein: CASSGGQTNSPLHF. The CDR3 nucleotides are TGTGCCAGCAGCGGGGGACAAACCAATTCACCCCTCCACTTT.

The chain recombines TRBV7-2 with TRBJ1-4, with D perhaps TRBD1 (5 bases). V was trimmed by 5 bases and J by 8 bases, leaving 18 bases between them. Germline lookup yields CDR1 SGHTA and CDR2 FQGNSA. This CDR3 contains 15 residues. CDR3 amino acids: CASSLYPNRYEKLFF. In DNA, the CDR3 is TGTGCCAGCAGCCTCTACCCTAACAGGTACGAAAAACTGTTTTTT.

The chain's CDR3 is CASSLERTYEQYF. The CDR3 nucleotides are TGTGCCAGCAGCTTGGAACGGACCTACGAGCAGTACTTC. The rearrangement joins TRBV7-9 to TRBJ2-7, with unresolved D. CDR3 size: 13 residues. Germline V gene sequence: CDR1 SEHNR, CDR2 FQNEAQ (reference sequence). V was trimmed by 3 bases and J by 2 bases, leaving 8 bases between them.

This chain uses TRBV28 with TRBJ1-1; D might be TRBD1 (6 bases). CDR1 MDHEN and CDR2 SYDVKM come from the germline V gene. The CDR3 sequence is 15 residues long. V lost 5 bases, J lost 1 base, and 14 bases lay in between. The CDR3 here is CASSPTPGQNTEAFF. CDR3 sequence (DNA): TGTGCCAGCAGTCCCACGCCGGGACAGAACACTGAAGCTTTCTTT.

This clone was picked up a small number of times. The chain carries TRBV7-2 and TRBJ2-2, with unresolved D. V lost 5 bases and J lost 10, with 11 bases in between. This CDR3 comprises 12 residues. The germline gives CDR1 SGHTA, CDR2 FQGNSA. The CDR3 region has the DNA TGTGCCAGCAGCGTCGGGCCGTCGGAGCTGTTTTTT. Encoded protein: CASSVGPSELFF.

CDR3 bases: TGTGCCAGCAGCTTGGTTAGCGGGGGTTACGAGCAGTACTTC. Residues: CASSLVSGGYEQYF. The chain joins TRBV7-2 to TRBJ2-7; 9 bases line up with TRBD2. The CDR3 totals 14 residues. The junction had 4 bases not matched to a gene; V was cut back by 3 bases and J by 4 bases. Per germline, CDR1 SGHTA and CDR2 FQGNSA.

The genes are TRBV7-2 and TRBJ1-5, with D tentatively TRBD1 (5 bases). From germline, CDR1 is SGHTA and CDR2 FQGNSA. The CDR3 has 15 amino acids. Trimming shortened V by 3 bases and J by 2 bases, and 11 bases separated the two germline ends. CDR3 sequence (DNA): TGTGCCAGCAGCTTTGTAGGGGTGGGCAATCAGCCCCAGCATTTT. It yields the protein CASSFVGVGNQPQHF.

The genes are TRBV14 and TRBJ1-6; 7 positions match TRBD1. Losses at the gene ends were 4 bases for V and 8 bases for J; bases not matched to a gene: 8. This CDR3 contains 15 residues. Germline-derived CDR1 and CDR2 are SGHDN and FVKESK. The CDR3 sequence is CASSPRTGGDSPLHF. CDR3 sequence (DNA): TGTGCCAGCAGCCCGCGGACAGGTGGGGATTCACCCCTCCACTTT.

The CDR3 coding sequence is TGTGCCAGCTCCACCACGGGCTCACTAGGTGAAAAACTGTTTTTT. Translating gives CASSTTGSLGEKLFF. The genes are TRBV18 and TRBJ1-4, with D unclear. The CDR3 has 15 amino acids. V lost 6 bases, J lost 7 bases, and 18 bases lay in between. CDR1 and CDR2 (germline): KGHSH, LQKENI.

This chain uses TRBV19 with TRBJ1-2; D gene uncertain. This CDR3 is 15 amino acids long. The V gene's germline CDR1 is LNHDA and CDR2 SQIVND (reference sequence). V lost 3 bases, J lost 7 bases, and 18 bases lay in between. CDR3 sequence: CASSINFAENFGYTF. DNA for the CDR3: TGTGCCAGTAGTATCAACTTTGCAGAAAATTTTGGCTACACCTTC.